These 13 T cell receptor beta chains were all obtained from the same sample, sequenced in a study of glioma-infiltrating T cells. TCR alpha and beta CDR3 regions were amplified from RNA using iRepertoire nested multiplex PCR. TCRdb ran MiXCR on the multiplex PCR reads and lists one entry per CDR3 protein. The sample lists fewer than 200,000 distinct CDR3 sequences; 30% to 40% were seen once. The sequencing input was glioma tissue, nonneoplastic brain tissue, or PBMCs (not recorded which). The receptors derive from a human donor with low-grade glioma or glioblastoma, undergoing nonglioma brain surgery, or in good health (not recorded which).

Ten or more counts support this clonotype. V and J are TRBV19 and TRBJ1-5; 8 bases fit TRBD1. Germline-derived CDR1 and CDR2 are LNHDA and SQIVND (reference sequence). Trimming cost V 6 bases and J 3 bases; bases outside gene matches: 4. This CDR3 region has 14 residues. CDR3 sequence reads: CASSLGQANQPQHF. CDR3 DNA sequence: TGTGCCAGTAGCCTGGGACAGGCCAATCAGCCCCAGCATTTT.

The genes are TRBV18 and TRBJ2-2; 7 positions match TRBD1. The CDR3 is 17 residues long. V trimming: 2 bases; J trimming: 4 bases; junction bases outside the gene matches: 10. Germline V gene data show CDR1 as KGHSH and CDR2 as LQKENI. CDR3 loop: CASSPNEGGASTGELFF. Here the CDR3 DNA reads TGTGCCAGCTCACCAAACGAAGGGGGCGCCAGCACCGGGGAGCTGTTTTTT.

The sample holds many counts of this clonotype. The CDR3 reads CSARDRGGVYQPQHF. The CDR3 DNA follows: TGCAGTGCTAGAGATCGCGGGGGGGTGTATCAGCCCCAGCATTTT. The rearrangement joins TRBV20-1 to TRBJ1-5; D perhaps matches TRBD1 (5 bases). The V and J ends lost 0 bases and 5 bases respectively, with 14 bases between them. The CDR3 is 15 amino acids. Germline values: CDR1 DFQATT, CDR2 SNEGSKA (reference sequence).

This clonotype was seen repeatedly, ten times or more. The chain is built from TRBV27 and TRBJ2-5; TRBD2 might be the D (6 bases). With 4 bases removed from V and 5 bases from J, the gap between germline ends came to 17 bases. Germline assignment: CDR1 MNHEY and CDR2 SMNVEV (reference sequence). The CDR3 length is 15 residues. The CDR3 loop reads CASSSVGGSRETQYF. CDR3 bases: TGTGCCAGCAGTTCGGTGGGAGGTTCGCGGGAGACCCAGTACTTC.

This clonotype was counted ten times or more. The chain is built from TRBV20-1 and TRBJ1-6, with D maybe TRBD1 (6 bases). This CDR3 has 16 amino acids. CDR1 is DFQATT, CDR2 SNEGSKA, per germline (reference sequence). Trimming removed 6 bases from V and 4 bases from J, with 19 bases in between. The CDR3 sequence is CSADEGRTVYNSPLHF. Here the CDR3 DNA reads TGCAGTGCGGACGAGGGGAGGACAGTGTATAATTCACCCCTCCACTTT.

V is TRBV5-1 and J is TRBJ2-3, with a weak D call TRBD2 (5 bases). V lost 0 bases and J lost 0, with 8 bases in between. The CDR3 is 15 residues long. Germline CDR1 reads SGHRS; CDR2 reads YFSETQ. CDR3 nucleotides: TGCGCCAGCAGCTTGGAAGCGGCAAGCACAGATACGCAGTATTTT. It yields the protein CASSLEAASTDTQYF.

In this sample, this clonotype turned up many times. V is TRBV6-2 or TRBV6-3 and J is TRBJ2-1; D is uncertain. The CDR3 length is 15 residues. The germline V gene encodes CDR1 MNHEY and CDR2 SVGEGT. V shed 6 bases and J shed 2 bases, with 14 bases lying between them. The CDR3 loop reads CASRRHSAAYNEQFF. CDR3 bases: TGTGCCAGCAGAAGACACAGTGCGGCCTACAATGAGCAGTTCTTC.

This clonotype was seen a handful of times. A read error may explain this, as a much larger clone is one base away. The chain has TRBV7-9 and TRBJ2-5; 9 bases map to TRBD2. Germline V gene sequence: CDR1 SEHNR, CDR2 FQNEAQ (reference sequence). This CDR3 contains 13 residues. CDR3 residues: CASSLAGRETQYF. CDR3 DNA sequence: TGTGCCAGCAGCCTAGCGGGACGGGAGACCCAGTACTTC.

At least ten counts were recorded for this clonotype. The rearrangement links TRBV18 to TRBJ1-1; D is possibly TRBD1 (5 bases). Germline CDR1 KGHSH, CDR2 LQKENI. V lost 6 bases and J 2 bases, leaving 13 bases between the germline ends. This CDR3 has 14 residues. DNA of the CDR3: TGTGCCAGCTCCCCGGTAAGGACAAACACTGAAGCTTTCTTT. It is translated as CASSPVRTNTEAFF.

The chain has TRBV11-2 and TRBJ2-1, with D uncertain. The CDR3 covers 14 residues. Trimming took 6 bases from V and 4 from J, leaving 13 bases between them. Germline assignment: CDR1 SGHAT and CDR2 FQNNGV. The CDR3 nucleotides read TGTGCCAGCAGTCCCTCGCAGTATTACAATGAGCAGTTCTTC. Its protein product is CASSPSQYYNEQFF. Based on the CDR3 plus reference TRBV11-2 and TRBJ2-1, the full variable domain is EAGVAQSPRYKIIEKRQSVAFWCNPISGHATLYWYQQILGQGPKLLIQFQNNGVVDDSQLPKDRFSAERLKGVDSTLKIQPAKLEDSAVYLCASSPSQYYNEQFFGPGTRLTVL.

This clonotype was counted at least ten times. V usage is TRBV27 and J usage is TRBJ1-1; 7 bases agree with TRBD1. CDR3 length equals 15 residues. J lost 4 bases, V lost 3 bases, and 8 bases had no gene match. CDR1 is MNHEY and CDR2 is SMNVEV in the germline V gene (reference sequence). CDR3 region: CASSFWGRGSTEAFF. CDR3 coding DNA: TGTGCCAGCAGTTTTTGGGGCAGGGGGAGCACTGAAGCTTTCTTT.

The sample holds one count of this clonotype. Mismatch with germline at one junction end may stem from a read error. The chain combines TRBV4-3 with TRBJ2-1; 11 positions agree with TRBD2. The CDR3 consists of 17 residues. Germline-derived CDR1 and CDR2 are LGHNA and YSLEER. CDR3 in amino acids: CASSQTVTSGTLDERFF. The CDR3 coding sequence is TGCGCCAGCAGCCAGACCGTGACTAGCGGGACACTGGATGAGCGGTTCTTC.

The gene calls are TRBV11-2 and TRBJ2-7, with D hard to call. Trimming pared 2 bases from V and 6 bases from J, leaving 5 bases between. Germline V gene data show CDR1 as SGHAT and CDR2 as FQNNGV. The CDR3 sequence is 11 residues long. CDR3 in amino acids: CASSLSFEQYF. Written as DNA, the CDR3 is TGTGCCAGCAGCTTATCTTTCGAGCAGTACTTC.